The clone carrying this T cell receptor (beta chain) was found a few times. The antigen is not known. V lost 8 bases, J lost 2 bases, and 7 bases stayed unmatched. This CDR3 is 14 amino acids long. The germline V gene encodes CDR1 SNHLY and CDR2 FYNNEI. This record belongs to a study of identical twins. Overall study results and limits: It was possible that invariant MAIT and iNKT cells partly confounded the zero-insertion analyses. Cord blood beta clonotypes that were abundant carried fewer insertions, and memory repertoires showed no such trend.

Everyone who gave samples was a healthy Caucasian. It was template switching that added a universal primer site, and there were unique molecular identifiers on the cDNA. TCRdb re-called the 5' RACE reads through MiXCR, storing one row per CDR3 protein. In the table there are a few hundred thousand distinct CDR3 sequences, roughly 13% of which are singletons. These data are also associated with another study on yellow fever vaccine responses in identical twins.

The receptor comes from a woman in her late teens or twenties in good health. The chain is built from TRBV2 and TRBJ2-7; 9 nucleotides align to TRBD2. The sample consisted of CD4+ T cells sorted from blood. CDR3 DNA: TGTGCCAGCCGTCCGACTAGCGGAACCTACGAGCAGTACTTC. As protein: CASRPTSGTYEQYF.